The following is a T cell receptor (beta chain) sequence with its context. Clones were sequenced by immunoSEQ multiplex PCR, and TCRdb holds only the in-frame ones, with some missing. The sample has 80,000 or so clones, around 86% seen once. This CDR3 comprises 14 residues. The trim removed 4 bases at V and 8 bases at J, leaving 5 bases unmatched. Germline values: CDR1 SGHRS, CDR2 YFSETQ. This entry is derived from a study of OX40 agonist ivuxolimab in advanced cancers. The sample consisted of CD4+ or CD8+ T cells sorted from blood, taken in a trial of the OX40 agonist ivuxolimab. The chain employs TRBV5-1 and TRBJ2-1, with TRBD1 matching over 11 bases. The source is an adult with an advanced solid tumor such as melanoma, head and neck, liver or kidney cancer. The CDR3 DNA sequence: TGCGCCAGCAGCACGGGACAGGGGGTGGATGAGCAGTTCTTC. This codes for CASSTGQGVDEQFF.